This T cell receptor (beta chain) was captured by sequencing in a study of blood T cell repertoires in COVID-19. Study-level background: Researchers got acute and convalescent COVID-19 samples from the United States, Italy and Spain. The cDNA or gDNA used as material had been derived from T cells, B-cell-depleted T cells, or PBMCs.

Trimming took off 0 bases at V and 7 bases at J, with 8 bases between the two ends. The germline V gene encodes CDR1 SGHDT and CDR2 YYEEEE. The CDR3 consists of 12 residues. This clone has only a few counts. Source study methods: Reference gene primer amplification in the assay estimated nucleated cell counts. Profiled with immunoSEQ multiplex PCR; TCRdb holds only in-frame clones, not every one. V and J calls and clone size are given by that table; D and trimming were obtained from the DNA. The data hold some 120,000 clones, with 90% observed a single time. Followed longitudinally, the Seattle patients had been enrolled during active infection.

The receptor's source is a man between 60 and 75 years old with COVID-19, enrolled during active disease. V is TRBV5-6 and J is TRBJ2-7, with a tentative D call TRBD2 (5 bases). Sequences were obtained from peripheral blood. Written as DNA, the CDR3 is TGTGCCAGCAGCTTGGTCCGGGGTGAGCAGTACTTC. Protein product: CASSLVRGEQYF.